This T cell receptor beta chain was sequenced in a study of blood T cell repertoires in COVID-19. This clone was observed a handful of times. Seattle cases were enrolled at active infection and followed longitudinally. Original methodology: By means of reference gene primer amplification, nucleated cell counts were estimated. The data were produced by immunoSEQ multiplex PCR, yet TCRdb's version contains in-frame clones alone and is incomplete. V, J and clone size are those of that table, while D and trimming were read from the DNA. The table lists approximately 230,000 clones, more than 70% of them singletons. V lost 5 bases, J lost 14 bases, and 6 bases stayed unmatched. The CDR3 is made up of 11 amino acids. Germline CDR1 and CDR2: SEHNR and FQNEAQ (reference sequence).

This sequence joins TRBV7-9 and TRBJ1-2, with TRBD1 identical over 9 bases. The sequenced material came from peripheral blood. The TCR was taken from a young woman with COVID-19, enrolled during active disease. CDR3 loop: CASSAGQGTTF. For the CDR3, the DNA is TGTGCCAGCAGCGCCGGACAGGGGACGACCTTC. Based on the CDR3 plus reference TRBV7-9 and TRBJ1-2, the full variable domain is DTGVSQNPRHKITKRGQNVTFRCDPISEHNRLYWYRQTLGQGPEFLTYFQNEAQLEKSRLLSDRFSAERPKGSFSTLEIQRTEQGDSAMYLCASSAGQGTTFGSGTRLTVV.